Listed below are T cell receptor beta chains from one sample, sequenced in a study of cytomegalovirus exposure and HLA in healthy donors. TCRdb's table, derived via immunoSEQ multiplex PCR, lists solely in-frame clones and lacks some. Of approximately 150,000 clones listed, approximately 80% are singletons. The sequenced material came from PBMCs. The receptors originated from a woman aged 40 to 50 in good health and CMV-seronegative. Both conserved end residues are part of each CDR3. A D gene is named only where the DNA matches it firmly. Some rows mark clone size as missing; the rest say once, few, many or name a class of expanded clone.

j_call d_call clone_size v_call cdr3_aa cdr3_nt
TRBJ1-2 - - TRBV28 CASSLWGGQSDGYTF TGTGCCAGCAGTTTATGGGGGGGGCAGTCCGATGGCTACACCTTC
TRBJ2-7 - - TRBV15 CATSRDRLAGKQYF TGTGCCACCAGCAGAGATCGTCTGGCAGGAAAGCAGTACTTC
TRBJ2-2 - few TRBV18 CASSPPKLIVTNTGELFF TGTGCCAGCTCACCACCGAAGCTAATCGTAACGAACACCGGGGAGCTGTTTTTT
TRBJ1-1 - - TRBV9 CASSAGAHTNTEAFF TGTGCCAGCAGCGCTGGGGCTCACACGAACACTGAAGCTTTCTTT
TRBJ2-7 TRBD1 - TRBV2 CASSDRRTGYEQYF TGTGCCAGCAGTGACAGGAGGACAGGCTACGAGCAGTACTTC
TRBJ2-1 - - TRBV5-1 CASSLGQDHNEQFF TGCGCCAGCAGCTTGGGACAGGACCACAATGAGCAGTTCTTC
TRBJ1-3 - - TRBV2 CASTGDQVWGNTIYF TGTGCCAGCACAGGGGATCAAGTTTGGGGAAACACCATATATTTT
TRBJ1-1 TRBD1 - TRBV19 CASSGWTGYLQRDSSEAFF TGTGCCAGTAGTGGCTGGACAGGGTACTTGCAGCGGGACTCTTCTGAAGCTTTCTTT
TRBJ1-4 TRBD1 - TRBV7-2 CASRSGTGGEKLFF TGTGCCAGCAGGTCCGGGACAGGGGGCGAAAAACTGTTTTTT
TRBJ2-2 - - TRBV27 CASSLFGGVGELFF TGTGCCAGCAGTTTATTTGGCGGCGTCGGGGAGCTGTTTTTT
TRBJ1-2 TRBD1 - TRBV28 CASSRTPGGFGYTF TGTGCCAGCAGTCGGACTCCAGGGGGCTTTGGCTACACCTTC
TRBJ2-4 TRBD1 - TRBV6-6 CASRDRGLPDPIQYF TGTGCCAGCCGGGACAGGGGCCTTCCAGACCCAATTCAGTACTTC
TRBJ1-1 - - TRBV27 CASSLSRTVSTEAFF TGTGCCAGCAGTTTATCTCGGACAGTTTCCACTGAAGCTTTCTTT